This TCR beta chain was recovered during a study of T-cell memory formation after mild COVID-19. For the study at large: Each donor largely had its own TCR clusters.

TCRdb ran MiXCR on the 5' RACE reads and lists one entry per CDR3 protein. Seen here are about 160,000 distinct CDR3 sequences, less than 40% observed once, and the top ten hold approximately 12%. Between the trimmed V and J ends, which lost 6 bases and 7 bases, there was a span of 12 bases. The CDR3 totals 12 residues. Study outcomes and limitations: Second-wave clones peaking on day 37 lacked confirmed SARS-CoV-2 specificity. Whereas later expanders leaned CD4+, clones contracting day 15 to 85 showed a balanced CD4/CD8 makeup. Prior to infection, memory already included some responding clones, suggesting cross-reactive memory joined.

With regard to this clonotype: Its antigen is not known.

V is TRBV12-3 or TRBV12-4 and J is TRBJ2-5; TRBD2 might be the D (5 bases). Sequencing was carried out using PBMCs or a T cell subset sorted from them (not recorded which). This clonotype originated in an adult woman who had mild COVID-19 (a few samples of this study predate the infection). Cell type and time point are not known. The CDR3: CASRMTEGTQYF. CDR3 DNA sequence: TGTGCCAGCAGAATGACTGAGGGGACCCAGTACTTC.